This T cell receptor beta chain was identified during a study of vaccination and CD4 T cells after COVID-19. Study in general: Convalescents were six males and four females, two of them Hispanic. Sampling post-COVID took place a median approximately 100 days after diagnosis (range 35 to 161).

With regard to this clonotype: Its antigen is not identified.

V was trimmed by 3 bases and J by 3 bases, leaving 8 bases between them. CDR1 and CDR2 from the germline V gene are DFQATT and SNEGSKA (reference sequence). There are 12 residues in the CDR3. Stated treatment: approximately nine-day PBMC culture with coronavirus spike peptide pools or control peptides (ViraFEST assay). Sequencing of the DNA from cultured CD4+ T cells was carried out with the Oncomine TCR Beta short-read assay. TCRdb called the PCR reads again in MiXCR, with one record for every CDR3 protein. The top ten clones hold around 10% of a sample with roughly 15,000 distinct CDR3 sequences, 65% to 85% of them seen once.

This rearrangement joins TRBV20-1 to TRBJ2-5; D is uncertain. This sequence originates from a human donor who received a COVID-19 vaccine. The specimen was CD4+ T cells from blood, cultured in vitro, collected after SARS-CoV-2 vaccination. Written as DNA, the CDR3 is TGCAGTGCTAGTGTGTCGAAAGAGACCCAGTACTTC. Translation: CSASVSKETQYF.